Following are 11 T cell receptor beta chains from one sample sequenced in a study of response to subunit inactivated influenza vaccine (dated 2018 in TCRdb). Libraries came from RT-PCR. Sequencing relied on an Illumina HiSeq 2500. TCRdb reran the public reads through fastp at Q25 and MiXCR, keeping productive beta chains. Under each unique CDR3 protein, matching rows form one entry showing the most common genes and DNA. In this sample the table shows almost 250,000 distinct CDR3 sequences, approximately 12% of which occur a single time. The ten largest clones capture more than 7% of the sample. The sample here was non-naive T cells sorted from PBMCs, taken less than 15 days before vaccination. The sample's cell subset or site, from its label and the paper: memory T cell fraction. The receptors come from a middle-aged man who received an inactivated influenza vaccine. Donor details come from another sample of the same person, matched by shared clones.

This clonotype has a count of ten or more. The chain carries TRBV2 and TRBJ2-1; D perhaps matches TRBD1 (5 bases). In germline, CDR1 is SNHLY, CDR2 FYNNEI. Trimming took 0 bases from V and 10 from J, leaving 10 bases between them. This CDR3 spans 13 amino acids. The CDR3 spells CASSEADRTEQFF. CDR3 nucleotide sequence: TGTGCCAGCAGTGAAGCGGACCGGACAGAGCAGTTCTTC.

This clonotype was counted between two and nine times. V gene TRBV12-3 or TRBV12-4 combines with J gene TRBJ1-4, with a tentative D call TRBD1 (6 bases). Trimming cost V 2 bases and J 4 bases, with 8 bases left between them. The CDR3 spans 14 residues. CDR3 loop: CASSLKQGNEKLFF. CDR3 nucleotides: TGTGCCAGCAGTTTAAAACAGGGTAATGAAAAACTGTTTTTT.

This clonotype appeared many times. V gene TRBV4-3 combines with J gene TRBJ2-7; unclear D gene. Germline V gene data show CDR1 as LGHNA and CDR2 as YSLEER. Trimming took 1 base from V and 0 from J, leaving 4 bases between them. The CDR3 loop spans 13 amino acids. The CDR3, as DNA: TGCGCCAGCAGCCAAGGATCCTCCTACGAGCAGTACTTC. Its protein is CASSQGSSYEQYF.

This clonotype was detected only a few times. The rearrangement uses TRBV6-2 or TRBV6-3 and TRBJ2-1; TRBD2 aligns across 7 bases. CDR3 size: 16 residues. V trimming: 4 bases; J trimming: 3 bases; junction bases outside the gene matches: 9. Germline lookup yields CDR1 MNHEY and CDR2 SVGEGT. The CDR3 loop is CASSSISGAFYNEQFF. The CDR3 DNA reads TGTGCCAGCAGTTCTATCAGCGGGGCCTTCTACAATGAGCAGTTCTTC.

This clonotype was counted only a few times. This chain joins TRBV2 and TRBJ1-1; TRBD1 matches 11 bases. Germline assignment: CDR1 SNHLY and CDR2 FYNNEI. There are 14 residues in the CDR3. V gave up 3 bases and J gave up 4 bases; unmatched junction bases: 1. The CDR3 reads CASSEGTGGTEAFF. CDR3 bases: TGTGCCAGCAGTGAGGGGACAGGGGGCACTGAAGCTTTCTTT.

The chain employs TRBV3-1 and TRBJ1-2; D is unresolved. Germline V CDR1 and CDR2: LGHDT, YNNKEL (reference sequence). CDR3 size: 13 residues. Trimming left V 2 bases short and J 10 bases short, with 14 bases between. The CDR3 DNA sequence: TGTGCCAGCAGCCAAAAAGGGAAGGGTGTCTACACCTTC. Translated, it gives CASSQKGKGVYTF.

The chain couples TRBV20-1 to TRBJ1-5, with D perhaps TRBD1 (5 bases). Deletions cut 6 bases from V and 3 bases from J, with 18 bases between. The CDR3 covers 15 residues. Germline lookup yields CDR1 DFQATT and CDR2 SNEGSKA (reference sequence). CDR3 sequence (DNA): TGCAGTGCCAGACTTCCCGGGGCCTCCAATCAGCCCCAGCATTTT. This gives the protein CSARLPGASNQPQHF.

This clonotype was observed a handful of times. The chain is built from TRBV7-2 and TRBJ2-1, with 8 bases matching TRBD2. The length of the CDR3 is 15 residues. Germline assignment: CDR1 SGHTA and CDR2 FQGNSA. Trimming removed 5 bases from V and 5 bases from J; junction bases left unmatched: 8. CDR3 protein: CASSGSGRVHNEQFF. The CDR3 nucleotides read TGTGCCAGCAGCGGAAGCGGGAGAGTGCACAATGAGCAGTTCTTC.

This clonotype was recorded a few times. The rearrangement links TRBV28 to TRBJ2-2; D gene ambiguous. Trimming stripped 7 bases from V and 3 bases from J, with 9 bases between. This CDR3 has 13 amino acids. Germline CDR1 and CDR2: MDHEN and SYDVKM. CDR3 bases: TGTGCCAGCATTGCGGTGTACACCGGGGAGCTGTTTTTT. Its protein is CASIAVYTGELFF.

In this sample, this clonotype turned up many times. The V gene is TRBV2, the J gene TRBJ2-5; 7 bases fit TRBD2. Germline V lookup: CDR1 SNHLY, CDR2 FYNNEI. The ends lost 3 bases at V and 3 bases at J; junction bases unmatched: 7. The CDR3 is 15 amino acids. The DNA of the CDR3 is TGTGCCAGCAGTGAGTCGCCTAGCGGCAAAGAGACCCAGTACTTC. It is translated as CASSESPSGKETQYF.

This chain links TRBV28 with TRBJ1-1; D is undetermined. The CDR3 extends over 14 amino acids. The germline V gene has CDR1 MDHEN and CDR2 SYDVKM. V was trimmed by 2 bases and J by 2 bases, leaving 9 bases between them. The CDR3 here is CASSLTLDNTEAFF. DNA for the CDR3: TGTGCCAGCAGTTTAACCCTAGATAACACTGAAGCTTTCTTT.